The 5 T cell receptor beta chains in this list originate from one sample, sequenced in a study of vaccination and CD4 T cells after COVID-19. Treatment of the sample: roughly ten-day PBMC culture with coronavirus spike peptide pools or control peptides (ViraFEST assay). Collection of the unexposed donor's CD4+ T cells took place before the COVID-19 pandemic (2011-2018). The Oncomine TCR Beta short-read assay was applied to DNA of cultured CD4+ T cells. Genomic DNA was isolated from CD4+ T cells that had been cultured. TCRdb redid the calling of the PCR reads with MiXCR, one entry per CDR3 protein. The profile covers 9,500 to 12,000 distinct CDR3 sequences, with 37% appearing a single time and 15% to 20% taken by the ten largest. These receptors are not linked to any known antigen. Sequenced material: CD4+ T cells from blood, cultured in vitro. These receptors came from a human donor in good health.

A remark on this clonotype: A read error may account for a junction end that differs from germline. For the CDR3, the DNA is TGCAGTGCTAAGACAGGGCTTTTTGAAAAACTGTTCTTT. Protein: CSAKTGLFEKLFF. The V and J genes are TRBV20-1 and TRBJ1-4; 7 bases fit TRBD1. There are 13 residues in the CDR3. Germline loops: CDR1 DFQATT, CDR2 SNEGSKA (reference sequence).

This chain connects TRBV20-1 to TRBJ2-5; TRBD2 is a possible D gene (6 bases). In germline, CDR1 is DFQATT, CDR2 SNEGSKA (reference sequence). This CDR3 contains 12 residues. V lost 6 bases and J lost 1, with 9 bases in between. CDR3 protein: CSARDFQETQYF. CDR3 coding DNA: TGCAGTGCCCGGGACTTCCAAGAGACCCAGTACTTC.

This clonotype was seen a single time. This chain connects TRBV6-2 or TRBV6-3 to TRBJ2-1; D may be TRBD2 (5 bases). With 8 bases removed from V and 4 bases from J, the gap between germline ends came to 12 bases. The CDR3 consists of 13 residues. Germline V gene data show CDR1 as MNHEY and CDR2 as SVGEGT. This CDR3 is CASSDSAYNEQFF. Here the CDR3 DNA reads TGTGCCAGCTCGGATAGCGCTTACAATGAGCAGTTCTTC.

In this sample, this clonotype turned up a few times. V usage is TRBV28 and J usage is TRBJ1-5, with unresolved D. This CDR3 spans 15 amino acids. V lost 7 bases and J lost 1, with 14 bases in between. The V gene's germline CDR1 is MDHEN and CDR2 SYDVKM. CDR3 in amino acids: CASTLWGMSNQPQHF. CDR3 bases: TGTGCCAGCACCCTGTGGGGTATGAGCAATCAGCCCCAGCATTTT.

By sample fraction, this clonotype is medium-sized (0.01 to 0.1%). This chain joins TRBV20-1 and TRBJ1-1, with TRBD1 matching 11 bases. The CDR3 sequence is 13 residues long. V dropped 5 bases and J dropped 2; count of bases not matched to a gene: 1. CDR1 is DFQATT and CDR2 is SNEGSKA in the germline V gene (reference sequence). The CDR3 DNA sequence: TGCAGTGCTGGGACAGGGGGAAACACTGAAGCTTTCTTT. Translating gives CSAGTGGNTEAFF.